Given below is one T cell receptor beta chain in context. This clone has only one observation. Its antigen is unknown. Base qualities are not recorded, but no much larger clone differs from it by a single base. Genomic DNA was extracted from sorted cells for sequencing of the TCRbeta CDR3 region. The immunoSEQ Assay was used for sequencing of TCRbeta CDR3 regions. TCRdb holds this immuneACCESS table with in-frame rearrangements only. Some clones are missing; in checked studies, unresolved V genes explain under half, and the rest has no known cause. The sample records roughly 53,000 clones, 80% to 90% of which are singletons. The ten largest make up about 5% of the sample. The trial excluded patients who had a history of autoimmune disease or who were on systemic immunosuppression. Peripheral blood for TCR sequencing was drawn from every dose cohort at baseline, at cycle 4 day 1 and at cycle 7 day 1. The samples were taken from a phase I, first-in-human, multicenter, open-label dose-escalation trial of ivuxolimab. The trial enrolled adults with locally advanced or metastatic head and neck squamous cell, hepatocellular, melanoma or renal cell carcinoma. Before TCR sequencing, CD4+ and CD8+ T cells were separately sorted from peripheral blood.

Trimming removed 4 bases from V and 2 bases from J; the gene matches leave 5 bases unexplained. The CDR3 goes from the cysteine to the phenylalanine over 15 residues. Only the CDR3 region is kept as DNA, spanning 45 bases read in frame from base 1. The germline V gene sets CDR1 to MRHNA and CDR2 to SNTAGT. The sample belongs to a study of OX40 agonist ivuxolimab in advanced cancers. In the study overall: Ivuxolimab, which targeted the costimulatory receptor OX40 (CD134), was an agonistic, fully human IgG2 monoclonal antibody. Intravenous ivuxolimab was administered to patients every 2 weeks at six dose levels: 0.01, 0.1, 0.3, 1.5, 3 and 10 mg/kg. Among the roughly 52 dose-escalation patients, approximately 20 had hepatocellular carcinoma, approximately 15 melanoma, 9 renal cell carcinoma and 9 head and neck cancer. The dose-escalation cohort was about 86% male with a mean age of around 62 years, ranging from about 20 to 85. Patients were allowed to have had prior anti-PD-1, anti-PD-L1 or anti-CTLA-4 therapy, and around two fifths of the dose-escalation patients had been treated with checkpoint inhibitors. Partial responses occurred in three dose-escalation patients: two with cutaneous melanoma and one with hepatocellular carcinoma. Peripheral TCRbeta sequencing was intended to test whether TCR sequence diversity was altered and clonal T-cell expansion was caused by ivuxolimab. The paper reports the monotherapy dose-escalation portion (N = 52 patients) of the phase I ivuxolimab trial. Here is what the overall study found, with its caveats: Partial responders in the 0.1-3.0 mg/kg groups had among the lowest normalized peripheral clonal expansion, especially among CD8+ T cells. On average, CD8+ T cells showed more expanded clones than CD4+ T cells after ivuxolimab. Clonal expansion of both CD4+ and CD8+ blood T cells was observed from baseline to week 6 at doses 0.1 to 3.0 mg/kg. Antigen specificity was not determined for the clonally expanded peripheral T cells. Low levels of normalized T-cell clonal expansion were also seen in some patients who did not respond.

The source material was CD4+ or CD8+ T cells sorted from blood, sampled in a trial of the OX40 agonist ivuxolimab. The origin of this receptor is an adult with an advanced solid tumor such as melanoma, head and neck, liver or kidney cancer. The chain is made from TRBV6-4 and TRBJ2-3; 8 central nucleotides agree with TRBD1. The CDR3 protein: CASSGTGLDTDTQYF. The bases read TGTGCCAGCAGTGGGACAGGGTTAGACACAGATACGCAGTATTTT.